This is a list of T cell receptor beta chains from one sample in a study of CD8+CD57+ T cells in acquired aplastic anemia. From the reads, TCRdb called clonotypes with MiXCR, one entry per CDR3 protein. The sample lists about 70,000 distinct CDR3 sequences, 50% to 55% occurring once. The specimen was sorted CD4+, CD8+, or CD8+CD57+ T cells (not recorded which) from PBMCs. The receptor source for this set is a human donor in good health, serving as a control. Both conserved end residues are part of each CDR3. The D gene is left open where the match is weak. Where a row states a size, it is once, few, many or the class of an expanded clone; other rows omit it.

TRBD1 | TRBJ1-1 | . | TRBV19 | CASSDRTGGSAEAFF | TGTGCCAGTAGTGATCGGACAGGGGGCTCAGCTGAAGCTTTCTTT
. | TRBJ1-1 | . | TRBV7-3 | CASSGALVAFF | TGTGCCAGCAGCGGTGCTCTGGTAGCTTTCTTT
. | TRBJ1-4 | . | TRBV25-1 | CASGWGTNEKLFF | TGTGCCTCAGGGTGGGGTACTAATGAAAAACTGTTTTTT
TRBD1 | TRBJ1-2 | few | TRBV15 | CATSIRQGSRGYTF | TGTGCCACCAGCATAAGACAGGGTTCTCGTGGCTACACCTTC
TRBD1 | TRBJ2-5 | . | TRBV7-2 | CASSLDWGTENYF | TGTGCCAGCAGCTTAGATTGGGGGACAGAAAATTACTTC
. | TRBJ2-7 | . | TRBV6-5 | CASSYSAGNSYEQYF | TGTGCCAGCAGTTACTCGGCAGGGAACTCCTACGAGCAGTACTTC
. | TRBJ1-4 | many | TRBV20-1 | CSAREGATSGTIYEKLFF | TGCAGTGCTAGAGAGGGAGCAACTTCCGGGACAATCTATGAAAAACTGTTTTTT
. | TRBJ1-2 | . | TRBV2 | CASGHRGFGYTF | TGTGCCAGCGGGCACAGAGGATTTGGCTACACCTTC
TRBD1 | TRBJ2-1 | . | TRBV7-8 | CASSLGTAPPYNEQFF | TGTGCCAGCAGCCTCGGGACAGCCCCGCCCTACAATGAGCAGTTCTTC
. | TRBJ1-2 | . | TRBV24-1 | CATSFWAGKGYTF | TGTGCCACCAGTTTCTGGGCGGGGAAGGGCTACACCTTC
. | TRBJ2-6 | once | TRBV7-8 | CASSLGVSGANVLTF | TGTGCCAGCAGCTTGGGCGTATCTGGGGCCAACGTCCTGACTTTC
TRBD1 | TRBJ2-3 | many | TRBV12-5 | CASAETGVSTDTQYF | TGTGCTAGTGCCGAGACAGGGGTAAGCACAGATACGCAGTATTTT
TRBD1 | TRBJ1-2 | many | TRBV14 | CASSHPFSSDGQGVDYFYGYTF | TGTGCCAGCAGCCACCCGTTCTCCTCAGACGGACAGGGGGTGGATTACTTCTATGGCTACACCTTC
. | TRBJ2-1 | once | TRBV19 | CASNIENEQFF | TGTGCCAGTAACATCGAGAATGAGCAGTTCTTC
. | TRBJ1-2 | . | TRBV10-2 | CASTEWAGLGYTF | TGCGCCAGCACCGAGTGGGCAGGGTTGGGCTACACCTTC
. | TRBJ2-7 | many | TRBV27 | CASSSTPNEQYF | TGTGCCAGCAGTTCGACCCCAAACGAGCAGTACTTC
. | TRBJ1-2 | . | TRBV25-1 | CASSELSGLDYGYTF | TGTGCCAGCAGTGAATTGTCAGGGTTGGACTATGGCTACACCTTC
. | TRBJ1-1 | . | TRBV7-8 | CASSWAGPNTEAFF | TGTGCCAGCAGCTGGGCGGGGCCGAACACTGAAGCTTTCTTT
. | TRBJ1-1 | . | TRBV2 | CASTKGGSTEAFF | TGTGCCAGCACTAAAGGGGGTAGCACTGAAGCTTTCTTT
. | TRBJ1-2 | . | TRBV24-1 | CATSGTGRYGYTF | TGTGCCACCAGTGGAACGGGGAGGTATGGCTACACCTTC
. | TRBJ2-5 | . | TRBV7-2 | CASSPVGETQYF | TGTGCCAGCAGCCCGGTGGGAGAGACCCAGTACTTC
. | TRBJ2-5 | . | TRBV5-4 | CASRDAARVQETQYF | TGTGCCAGCAGGGATGCGGCCAGGGTCCAAGAGACCCAGTACTTC
. | TRBJ1-6 | . | TRBV4-1 | CASSPWGGGSPLHF | TGCGCCAGCAGCCCGTGGGGGGGAGGCTCACCCCTCCACTTT
. | TRBJ1-1 | . | TRBV7-9 | CASSFGTQNTEAFF | TGTGCCAGCAGCTTTGGGACACAGAACACTGAAGCTTTCTTT
. | TRBJ2-3 | . | TRBV25-1 | CASSGGWGRSSTDTQYF | TGTGCCAGCAGTGGGGGGTGGGGGCGGTCTAGCACAGATACGCAGTATTTT
. | TRBJ2-1 | . | TRBV24-1 | CASGEGGRNEQFF | TGTGCCTCGGGTGAGGGGGGTAGAAATGAGCAGTTCTTC
TRBD1 | TRBJ2-7 | few | TRBV10-3 | CAISNPGQGSYEQYF | TGTGCCATCAGTAACCCGGGACAGGGCTCGTACGAGCAGTACTTC
TRBD1 | TRBJ2-1 | . | TRBV19 | CASTDRANEQFF | TGTGCCAGTACCGACAGGGCCAATGAGCAGTTCTTC
. | TRBJ1-1 | . | TRBV19 | CASATLMNTEAFF | TGTGCCAGTGCGACCTTGATGAACACTGAAGCCTTCTTT
TRBD1 | TRBJ1-2 | once | TRBV15 | CATSQDRSIYGYTF | TGTGCCACCAGCCAGGACAGGTCGATCTATGGCTACACCTTC
. | TRBJ2-7 | . | TRBV7-2 | CASSLTRETYF | TGTGCCAGCAGCTTAACTCGGGAGACGTACTTC
. | TRBJ2-1 | . | TRBV6-8 | CASSYTPGPDDEQFF | TGTGCCAGCAGTTACACCCCGGGACCTGACGATGAGCAGTTCTTC
TRBD2 | TRBJ2-7 | . | TRBV20-1 | CSASGVYEQYF | TGCAGTGCAAGCGGGGTGTACGAGCAGTACTTC
. | TRBJ1-6 | once | TRBV7-9 | CASSISGGYSPLHF | TGTGCCAGCAGCATCTCCGGGGGCTATTCACCCCTCCACTTT
. | TRBJ1-4 | . | TRBV10-3 | CAISRGDNEKLFF | TGTGCCATCAGTAGAGGGGACAATGAAAAACTGTTTTTT
. | TRBJ1-5 | . | TRBV24-1 | CATSDPSGDQPQHF | TGTGCCACCAGTGATCCCTCGGGAGATCAGCCCCAGCATTTT
. | TRBJ2-1 | . | TRBV10-2 | CASNDGGSYNEQFF | TGCGCCAGCAATGACGGGGGCTCCTACAATGAGCAGTTCTTC
TRBD2 | TRBJ2-3 | . | TRBV7-2 | CASSLTSGADTQYF | TGTGCCAGCAGCTTAACTAGCGGGGCAGATACGCAGTATTTT
. | TRBJ1-1 | many | TRBV5-5 | CASSPLQGKHTEAFF | TGTGCCAGCAGCCCGCTACAGGGAAAACACACTGAAGCTTTCTTT
. | TRBJ2-7 | medium-sized | TRBV19 | CASSIGTAGEQYF | TGTGCCAGTAGTATTGGGACCGCCGGGGAGCAGTACTTC
. | TRBJ1-3 | . | TRBV20-1 | CSARENGNTIYF | TGCAGTGCTAGAGAGAACGGAAACACCATATATTTT
. | TRBJ2-7 | . | TRBV10-2 | CASPPSGHTSLYEQYF | TGCGCCAGCCCTCCCTCGGGACATACTTCGCTTTACGAGCAGTACTTC
. | TRBJ1-2 | . | TRBV29-1 | CSVEGRGKNYGYTF | TGCAGCGTTGAAGGGCGCGGGAAAAACTATGGCTACACCTTC
. | TRBJ1-6 | many | TRBV6-1 | CASSEATAYNSPLHF | TGTGCCAGCAGTGAAGCTACAGCCTATAATTCACCCCTCCACTTT
TRBD1 | TRBJ2-7 | . | TRBV6-1 | CASRPGQTPYEQYF | TGTGCCAGCAGGCCGGGACAGACACCGTACGAGCAGTACTTC
. | TRBJ2-7 | many | TRBV27 | CASSLSFRGHEQYF | TGTGCCAGCAGTTTATCGTTCCGGGGACACGAGCAGTACTTC
TRBD2 | TRBJ2-6 | . | TRBV11-1 | CASTLPRLAGNSGANVLTF | TGTGCCAGCACCCTCCCTCGACTAGCGGGGAACTCTGGGGCCAACGTCCTGACTTTC
TRBD1 | TRBJ1-2 | once | TRBV7-3 | CASSPGGANYGYTF | TGTGCCAGCAGCCCAGGGGGCGCTAACTATGGCTACACCTTC
TRBD1 | TRBJ2-5 | many | TRBV6-1 | CASSRAIVPDRVETQYF | TGTGCCAGCAGCCGGGCCATTGTCCCGGACAGGGTCGAGACCCAGTACTTC
TRBD2 | TRBJ2-7 | . | TRBV20-1 | CSARDAGETYEQYF | TGCAGTGCTAGAGATGCGGGGGAGACCTACGAGCAGTACTTC